The clone carrying this T cell receptor beta chain appeared a few times. Trimming cost V 2 bases and J 5 bases, with 7 bases left between them. CDR3 length: 12 amino acids. Germline values: CDR1 SEHNR, CDR2 FQNEAQ (reference sequence). Via MiXCR, TCRdb re-called the RT-PCR reads, giving one row per CDR3 protein. The table has hundreds of thousands of distinct CDR3 sequences, over 12% seen once; the top ten hold about 3.9%. The sequenced sample consisted of memory CD4+ T cells from blood. The rearrangement uses TRBV7-9 and TRBJ2-7; D not certain. This TCR was recovered from a female donor in good health, serving as a healthy control. The chain's CDR3 is CASSLTENEQYF. In nucleotides, the CDR3 is TGTGCCAGCAGCTTAACCGAGAACGAGCAGTACTTC.